These T cell receptor beta chains were read from a single sample in a study of shared clonotypes between healthy human individuals. TCRdb's table, derived via immunoSEQ multiplex PCR, lists solely in-frame clones and lacks some. The sample carries under 600,000 clones, roughly 97% recorded once. Sequencing was carried out using naive CD4+ T cells sorted from blood. These receptors all stem from a woman aged 30 to 39 in good health. CDR3s include the opening cysteine and the closing phenylalanine or tryptophan. D genes are given only for firm matches. The size of a clone is reported for some rows only, either as once, few or many, or as a class for expanded clones.

CDR3 DNA | CDR3 protein | clone size | V gene | D gene | J gene
TGCGCCTGGCTGTGGAGCACCGGGGAGCTGTTTTTT | CAWLWSTGELFF | few | TRBV5-1 | NA | TRBJ2-2
TGTGCCAGCAGCGTCCGACTAGCGGGAGGGTCCGGGGAGCTGTTTTTT | CASSVRLAGGSGELFF | NA | TRBV7-7 | TRBD2 | TRBJ2-2
TGTGCCAGCAGCTTTACAGGGGGCGCGGGGGAGACCCAGTACTTC | CASSFTGGAGETQYF | once | TRBV11-3 | TRBD1 | TRBJ2-5
TGTGCCAGTAGATCCCAGGACAGAAACATTCAGTACTTC | CASRSQDRNIQYF | NA | TRBV19 | NA | TRBJ2-4
TGTGCCAGCAGCCCAGGTTGGAGCTCCTACGAGCAGTACTTC | CASSPGWSSYEQYF | NA | TRBV5-5 | NA | TRBJ2-7
TGTGCCACCAGCAGAGATGGCGGACTAGCGGTGGACAATGAGCAGTTCTTC | CATSRDGGLAVDNEQFF | once | TRBV15 | TRBD2 | TRBJ2-1
TGTGCCAGCAGGACACAGGGCCGGGGAACTGAAGCTTTCTTT | CASRTQGRGTEAFF | NA | TRBV5-4 | NA | TRBJ1-1
TGTGCCAGCAGTAAACTAGCGGGAGGGTACGAGCAGTACTTC | CASSKLAGGYEQYF | NA | TRBV2 | TRBD2 | TRBJ2-7
TGTGCCAGCAGCCCGGGACAGTTGAGCACAGATACGCAGTATTTT | CASSPGQLSTDTQYF | NA | TRBV7-9 | TRBD1 | TRBJ2-3
TGTGCCAGCAGCCATAGACTAGGGGACTATGGCTACACCTTC | CASSHRLGDYGYTF | NA | TRBV5-4 | NA | TRBJ1-2
TGTGCCAGCAGCCCGACACCTCACTACGAGCAGTACTTC | CASSPTPHYEQYF | NA | TRBV28 | NA | TRBJ2-7
TGTGCCAGCATAGACCTAGTAACCTACGAGCAGTACTTC | CASIDLVTYEQYF | NA | TRBV28 | NA | TRBJ2-7
TGTGCCAGCACTCGGGACACACGGACCTACGAGCAGTACTTC | CASTRDTRTYEQYF | once | TRBV6-5 | NA | TRBJ2-7
TGTGCCTGGAGTAGAGTTAATGAAAAACTGTTTTTT | CAWSRVNEKLFF | NA | TRBV30 | NA | TRBJ1-4
TGTGCCAGCAGAAGACAGGGGGTGTACGAGCAGTACTTC | CASRRQGVYEQYF | NA | TRBV2 | TRBD1 | TRBJ2-7
TGCGCCAGCAGCCAACGGACTAGCCTGACGGAGAGAGGCAATGAGCAGTTCTTC | CASSQRTSLTERGNEQFF | NA | TRBV4-1 | TRBD2 | TRBJ2-1
TGCAGCGTTGGCGAATACTCCTACGAGCAGTACTTC | CSVGEYSYEQYF | NA | TRBV29-1 | NA | TRBJ2-7
TGTGCCAGCTCACCACCACCGGGCGGACAGATCGAAGCCCAATTTCAGGGCTACACCTTC | CASSPPPGGQIEAQFQGYTF | NA | TRBV18 | NA | TRBJ1-2
TGTGCCAGTGGAGGGCAGCCTCTCTCCTACGAGCAGTACTTC | CASGGQPLSYEQYF | NA | TRBV6-5 | NA | TRBJ2-7
TGTGCCAGCAGTTCCCAGACCCTTCAAGAGACCCAGTACTTC | CASSSQTLQETQYF | NA | TRBV28 | NA | TRBJ2-5
TGTGCCATCCGAGGGCCGGTGTCTAGCACAGATACGCAGTATTTT | CAIRGPVSSTDTQYF | NA | TRBV10-3 | NA | TRBJ2-3
TGTGCCAGCAGCTTTAGACAGGGAGTATCTGGAAACACCATATATTTT | CASSFRQGVSGNTIYF | NA | TRBV11-2 | TRBD1 | TRBJ1-3
TGTGCCAGCAGTTACTCGATCCCAGGGGGCGGTTCACCCCTCCACTTT | CASSYSIPGGGSPLHF | NA | TRBV6-6 | TRBD1 | TRBJ1-6
TGTGCCAGCTCGGGTTTTTTAAGTTCCTACGAGCAGTACTTC | CASSGFLSSYEQYF | NA | TRBV11-2 | NA | TRBJ2-7
TGCGCCAGCAGCAAGTACGACGGCTACTACGAGCAGTACTTC | CASSKYDGYYEQYF | NA | TRBV5-1 | NA | TRBJ2-7
TGTGCCAGCAGGTCAAGCGCAGGAGGGGGGTACGAGCAGTACTTC | CASRSSAGGGYEQYF | NA | TRBV28 | NA | TRBJ2-7
TGCGCCAGCAGCTTGGTCTCCAGGGGGACAGCAGATACGCAGTATTTT | CASSLVSRGTADTQYF | NA | TRBV5-1 | TRBD1 | TRBJ2-3
TGTGCCAGCGGATCAACGGGACTCACAGATACGCAGTATTTT | CASGSTGLTDTQYF | NA | TRBV11-2 | NA | TRBJ2-3
TGTGCCAGCTCACCAGTCATCACAGGGGGGGAGACCCAGTACTTC | CASSPVITGGETQYF | NA | TRBV18 | TRBD1 | TRBJ2-5
TGTGCCAGCAGTGACGGTAGGCGGATCGGAGCCAAAAACATTCAGTACTTC | CASSDGRRIGAKNIQYF | NA | TRBV2 | NA | TRBJ2-4
TGTGCCACCAGCAGAGATCAGGGGACTAATGAAAAACTGTTTTTT | CATSRDQGTNEKLFF | NA | TRBV15 | NA | TRBJ1-4
TGCAGCGGCCGAGCAGGAAAAACCTACAATGAGCAGTTCTTC | CSGRAGKTYNEQFF | NA | TRBV29-1 | NA | TRBJ2-1
TGTGCCAGCAGTTTAATGCTAGCGGGAGACCATGAGCAGTTCTTC | CASSLMLAGDHEQFF | NA | TRBV28 | TRBD2 | TRBJ2-1
TGTGCCAGCAGCTTAGCCGCCAGGGATGAGCAGTTCTTC | CASSLAARDEQFF | once | TRBV7-6 | NA | TRBJ2-1
TGCAGCGTTCGCAGGGGCAGATCCTACGAGCAGTACTTC | CSVRRGRSYEQYF | NA | TRBV29-1 | NA | TRBJ2-7
TGTGCCAGCAGTTTGGATTTGGGGCTGTCCTACGAGCAGTACTTC | CASSLDLGLSYEQYF | NA | TRBV28 | NA | TRBJ2-7
TGCGCCAGCAGCCAAGTTATGTTGGCGGAGACCCAGTACTTC | CASSQVMLAETQYF | NA | TRBV4-1 | NA | TRBJ2-5
TGTGCCAGCAGCGTAGGCTGGAAAGCGACCTACGAGCAGTACTTC | CASSVGWKATYEQYF | NA | TRBV9 | NA | TRBJ2-7
TGTGCCAGCAGCGTAGGTCGCAGGTCCGATCTCCGGAGGGGGGAGCAGTACTTC | CASSVGRRSDLRRGEQYF | NA | TRBV9 | NA | TRBJ2-7
TGTGCCAGCAGTCCCAGAGACACTAATCAGCCCCAGCATTTT | CASSPRDTNQPQHF | NA | TRBV28 | NA | TRBJ1-5
TGCGCCAGCAAACCGGTAGAAGAGACCCAGTACTTC | CASKPVEETQYF | NA | TRBV5-1 | NA | TRBJ2-5
TGTGCCAGCAGTCCCGGCGGGGGACAGGGTAACGGGGAGCTGTTTTTT | CASSPGGGQGNGELFF | NA | TRBV28 | TRBD1 | TRBJ2-2
TGTGCCAGCAGCGTAGACGCAGCAAGGTATGGCTACACCTTC | CASSVDAARYGYTF | NA | TRBV9 | NA | TRBJ1-2
TGTGCCAGCAGCCCCCCAACTAGCGGGAGGGCTTGGAGTGAGCAGTTCTTC | CASSPPTSGRAWSEQFF | NA | TRBV7-9 | TRBD2 | TRBJ2-1
TGTGCCAGTAGTATAGAAGCGGGAGGTACAGATACGCAGTATTTT | CASSIEAGGTDTQYF | NA | TRBV19 | TRBD2 | TRBJ2-3
TGTGCCAGCAGCGAATCAGCTAATCAGCCCCAGCATTTT | CASSESANQPQHF | NA | TRBV6-4 | NA | TRBJ1-5
TGCGCCAGCAGCCCGGGCGGGTCGAACACCGGGGAGCTGTTTTTT | CASSPGGSNTGELFF | NA | TRBV5-1 | NA | TRBJ2-2
TGTGCCAGCACCTTACGGACTAGCGGGAGGACCGGGGAGCTGTTTTTT | CASTLRTSGRTGELFF | NA | TRBV2 | TRBD2 | TRBJ2-2
TGTGCCAGCAGTGGTCCGTTCCCCGGAAGGGAGACCCAGTACTTC | CASSGPFPGRETQYF | NA | TRBV25-1 | NA | TRBJ2-5
TGTGCCAGTAGTATAGATCTGACTAGCGGGTACGAGCAGTACTTC | CASSIDLTSGYEQYF | NA | TRBV19 | TRBD2 | TRBJ2-7